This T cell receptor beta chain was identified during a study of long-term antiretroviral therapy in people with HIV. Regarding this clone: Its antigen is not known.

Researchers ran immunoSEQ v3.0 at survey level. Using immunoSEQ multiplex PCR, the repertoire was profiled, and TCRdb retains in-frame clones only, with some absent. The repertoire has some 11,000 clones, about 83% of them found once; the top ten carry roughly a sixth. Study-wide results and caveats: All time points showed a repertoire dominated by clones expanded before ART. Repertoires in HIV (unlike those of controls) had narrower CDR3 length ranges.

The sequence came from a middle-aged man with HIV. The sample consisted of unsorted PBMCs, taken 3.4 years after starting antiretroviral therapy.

CDR3 sequence: CATSRDGGEEYEQYF. The CDR3 DNA reads TGTGCCACCAGCAGAGATGGGGGAGAAGAATACGAGCAGTACTTC. The V and J genes are TRBV15 and TRBJ2-7; either TRBD1 or TRBD2 may supply D (5 bases each). Germline CDR1 LNHNV, CDR2 YYDKDF (reference sequence). V lost 0 bases and J lost 4, with 13 bases in between. CDR3 length equals 15 residues.